This is a list of T cell receptor beta chains from one sample in a study of blood T cell repertoires in COVID-19. Assay: immunoSEQ multiplex PCR; the TCRdb copy retains only in-frame clones and omits some. The table has about 140,000 clones, 65% to 90% seen once. Sequences were obtained from peripheral blood. The source is a man in his forties or fifties with acute or convalescent COVID-19. The CDR3 runs from the conserved cysteine through the conserved F or W. A D gene is named only where the DNA matches it firmly.

cdr3_length j_call v_call d_call cdr3_nt cdr3_aa
17 TRBJ2-5 TRBV7-9 TRBD2 TGTGCCAGCAGCTTAGCCTGGACTAGCGGACCCCAAGAGACCCAGTACTTC CASSLAWTSGPQETQYF
16 TRBJ1-1 TRBV9 TRBD1 TGTGCCAGCAGCGCGGACCTTGGACAGGGGGGCCCTGAAGCTTTCTTT CASSADLGQGGPEAFF
13 TRBJ2-7 TRBV28 TRBD2 TGTGCCAGCAGGGGACTAGTGGGGTACGAGCAGTACTTC CASRGLVGYEQYF
16 TRBJ1-5 TRBV6-6 TRBD1 TGTGCCAGCAGTGGCCGCGGGACAGGGGGCGGTCAGCCCCAGCATTTT CASSGRGTGGGQPQHF
13 TRBJ2-2 TRBV10-1 NA TGCGCCAGCAGTGCCGAGGTGATCGGGGAGCTGTTTTTT CASSAEVIGELFF
15 TRBJ2-1 TRBV3-1/TRBV3-2 NA TGTGCCAGCAGCCAAATGCGGACAGCTTACAATGAGCAGTTCTTC CASSQMRTAYNEQFF
16 TRBJ2-7 TRBV18 NA TGTGCCAGCAGAGCAGCAGGAGGGAAGAGCTCCTACGAGCAGTACTTC CASRAAGGKSSYEQYF
14 TRBJ2-7 TRBV28 NA TGTGCCAGCAGTTACGCCATGAGCTCCTACGAGCAGTACTTC CASSYAMSSYEQYF
17 TRBJ1-3 TRBV18 TRBD1 TGTGCCAGCTCGCCACCGGGACAGATAAGCTCTGGAAACACCATATATTTT CASSPPGQISSGNTIYF
15 TRBJ2-3 TRBV7-9 TRBD1 TGTGCCAGCAGCTCCGGGACAGGGTATTCAGATACGCAGTATTTT CASSSGTGYSDTQYF
14 TRBJ1-2 TRBV7-9 TRBD1 TGTGCCAGCAGCTTTGGGACAGGCAACTATGGCTACACCTTC CASSFGTGNYGYTF
16 TRBJ2-7 TRBV14 TRBD1 TGTGCCAGCAGCCAAGGCACAGGGGCCAGCTCCTACGAGCAGTACTTC CASSQGTGASSYEQYF
13 TRBJ2-2 TRBV7-3 NA TGTGCCAGCAGTTGGACTATTGAGGGGGAGCTGTTTTTT CASSWTIEGELFF
12 TRBJ2-1 TRBV28 NA TGTGCCAGCAGTTTGCAGGGAATCGGGCAGTTCTTC CASSLQGIGQFF
14 TRBJ2-7 TRBV7-3 TRBD1 TGTGCCAGCAGCTGGACAGGGGGCGGCTACGAGCAGTACTTC CASSWTGGGYEQYF
16 TRBJ1-4 TRBV10-3 NA TGTGCCATCAGTGAGGGTAGGGGTTCAACTAATGAAAAACTGTTTTTT CAISEGRGSTNEKLFF